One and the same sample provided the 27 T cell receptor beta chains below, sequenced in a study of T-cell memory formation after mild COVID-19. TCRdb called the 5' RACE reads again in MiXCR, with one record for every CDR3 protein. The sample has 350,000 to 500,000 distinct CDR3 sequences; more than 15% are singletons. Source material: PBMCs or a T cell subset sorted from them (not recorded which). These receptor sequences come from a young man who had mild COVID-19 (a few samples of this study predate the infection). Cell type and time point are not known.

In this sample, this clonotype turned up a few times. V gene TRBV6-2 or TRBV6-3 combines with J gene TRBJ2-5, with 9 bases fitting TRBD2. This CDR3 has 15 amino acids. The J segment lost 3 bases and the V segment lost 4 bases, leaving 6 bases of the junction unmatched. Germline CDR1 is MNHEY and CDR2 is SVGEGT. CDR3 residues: CASSSLQRGEETQYF. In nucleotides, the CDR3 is TGTGCCAGCAGTTCCCTCCAGCGGGGGGAAGAGACCCAGTACTTC.

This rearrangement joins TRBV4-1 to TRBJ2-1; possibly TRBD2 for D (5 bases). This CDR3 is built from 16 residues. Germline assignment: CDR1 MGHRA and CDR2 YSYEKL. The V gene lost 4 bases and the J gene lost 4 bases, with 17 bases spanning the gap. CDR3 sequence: CASSRMRSGEYNEQFF. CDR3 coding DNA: TGCGCCAGCAGCCGCATGAGGTCCGGGGAGTACAATGAGCAGTTCTTC.

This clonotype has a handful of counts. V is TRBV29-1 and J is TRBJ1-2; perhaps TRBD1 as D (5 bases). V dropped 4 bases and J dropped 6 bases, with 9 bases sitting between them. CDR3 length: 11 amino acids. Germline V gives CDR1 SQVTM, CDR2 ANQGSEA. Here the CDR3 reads CSVVGDDGYTF. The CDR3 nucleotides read TGCAGCGTTGTTGGGGACGATGGCTACACCTTC.

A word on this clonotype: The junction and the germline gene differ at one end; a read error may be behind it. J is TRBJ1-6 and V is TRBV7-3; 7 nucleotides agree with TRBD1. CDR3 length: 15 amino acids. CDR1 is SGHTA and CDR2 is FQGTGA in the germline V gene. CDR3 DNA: TGTGCCAGCAGCTACCCCAGGGGGAGGAATTCACCCCTCAACTTT. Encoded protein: CASSYPRGRNSPLNF.

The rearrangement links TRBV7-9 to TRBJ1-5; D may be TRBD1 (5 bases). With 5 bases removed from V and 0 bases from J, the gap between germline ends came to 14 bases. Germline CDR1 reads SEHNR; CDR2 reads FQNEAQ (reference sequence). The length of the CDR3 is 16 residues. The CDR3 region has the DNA TGTGCCAGCAGCCCTGGGGGGAGGTATAGCAATCAGCCCCAGCATTTT. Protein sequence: CASSPGGRYSNQPQHF.

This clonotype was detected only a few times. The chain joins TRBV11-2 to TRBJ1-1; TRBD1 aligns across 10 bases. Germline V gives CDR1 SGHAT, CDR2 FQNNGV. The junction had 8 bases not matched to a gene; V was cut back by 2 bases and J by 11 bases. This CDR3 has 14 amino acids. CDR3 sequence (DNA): TGTGCCAGCAGCTTACTGGGACAGGGGAGAGGGGCTTTCTTT. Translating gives CASSLLGQGRGAFF.

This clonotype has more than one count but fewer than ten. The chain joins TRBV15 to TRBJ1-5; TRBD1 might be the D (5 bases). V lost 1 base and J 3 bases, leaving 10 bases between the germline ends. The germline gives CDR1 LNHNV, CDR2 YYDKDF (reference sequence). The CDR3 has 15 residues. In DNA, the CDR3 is TGTGCCACCAGCAGAGGCAGGGACTCCAATCAGCCCCAGCATTTT. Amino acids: CATSRGRDSNQPQHF.

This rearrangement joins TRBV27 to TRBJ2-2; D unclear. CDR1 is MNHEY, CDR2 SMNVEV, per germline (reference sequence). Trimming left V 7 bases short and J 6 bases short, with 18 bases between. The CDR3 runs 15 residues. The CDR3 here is CASTAGSLPAGELFF. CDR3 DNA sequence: TGTGCCAGCACAGCCGGGTCCCTGCCCGCCGGGGAGCTGTTTTTT.

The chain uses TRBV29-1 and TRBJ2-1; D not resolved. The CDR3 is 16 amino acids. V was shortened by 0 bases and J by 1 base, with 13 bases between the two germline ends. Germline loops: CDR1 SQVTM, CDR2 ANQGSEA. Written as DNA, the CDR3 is TGCAGCGTTGAAGATCTCTCGCAGAAATCCTACAATGAGCAGTTCTTC. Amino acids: CSVEDLSQKSYNEQFF.

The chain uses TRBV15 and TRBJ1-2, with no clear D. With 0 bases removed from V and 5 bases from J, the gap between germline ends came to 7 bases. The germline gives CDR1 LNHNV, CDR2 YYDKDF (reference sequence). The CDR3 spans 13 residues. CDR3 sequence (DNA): TGTGCCACCAGCAGAGACATCGGGTATGGCTACACCTTC. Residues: CATSRDIGYGYTF.

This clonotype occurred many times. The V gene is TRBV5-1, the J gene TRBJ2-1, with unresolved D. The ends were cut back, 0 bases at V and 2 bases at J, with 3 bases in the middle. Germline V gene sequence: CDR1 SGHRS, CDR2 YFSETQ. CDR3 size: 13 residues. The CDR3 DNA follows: TGCGCCAGCAGCTTGGACGCCTACAATGAGCAGTTCTTC. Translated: CASSLDAYNEQFF.

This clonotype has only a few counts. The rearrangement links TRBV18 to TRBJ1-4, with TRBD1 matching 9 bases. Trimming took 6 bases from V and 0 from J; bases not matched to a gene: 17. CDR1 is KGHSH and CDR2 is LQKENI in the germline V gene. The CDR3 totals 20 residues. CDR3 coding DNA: TGTGCCAGCTCTCTTACCGGGACAGGGATTTATGTCTCAACTAATGAAAAACTGTTTTTT. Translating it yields CASSLTGTGIYVSTNEKLFF.

CDR3 nucleotide sequence: TGTGCCAGCAGCTTAGTTGGCTATCACCAAGAGACCCAGTACTTC. Amino acids: CASSLVGYHQETQYF. The chain couples TRBV7-2 to TRBJ2-5; D gene ambiguous. Deletions cut 1 base from V and 0 bases from J, with 9 bases between. The CDR3 has 15 amino acids. CDR1 and CDR2 from the germline V gene are SGHTA and FQGNSA.

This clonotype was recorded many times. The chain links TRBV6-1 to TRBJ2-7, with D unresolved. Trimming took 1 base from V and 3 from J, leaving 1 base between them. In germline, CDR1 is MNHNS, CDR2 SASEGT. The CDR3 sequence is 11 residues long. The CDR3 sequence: CASSEGYEQYF. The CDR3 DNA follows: TGTGCCAGCAGTGAAGGCTACGAGCAGTACTTC.

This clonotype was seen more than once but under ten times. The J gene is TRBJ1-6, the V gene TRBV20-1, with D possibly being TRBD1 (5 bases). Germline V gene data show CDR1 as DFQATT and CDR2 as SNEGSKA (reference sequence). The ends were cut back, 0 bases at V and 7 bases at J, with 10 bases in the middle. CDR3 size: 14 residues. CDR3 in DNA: TGCAGTGCTAGAGAACCAGGGAGGAATTCACCCCTCCACTTT. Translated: CSAREPGRNSPLHF.

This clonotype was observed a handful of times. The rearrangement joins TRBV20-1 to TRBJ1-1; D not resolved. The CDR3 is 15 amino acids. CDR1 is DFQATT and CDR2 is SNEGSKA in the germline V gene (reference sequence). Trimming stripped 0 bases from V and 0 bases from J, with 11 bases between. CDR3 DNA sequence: TGCAGTGCTAGAGATCTCAGGCTCATGAACACTGAAGCTTTCTTT. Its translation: CSARDLRLMNTEAFF.

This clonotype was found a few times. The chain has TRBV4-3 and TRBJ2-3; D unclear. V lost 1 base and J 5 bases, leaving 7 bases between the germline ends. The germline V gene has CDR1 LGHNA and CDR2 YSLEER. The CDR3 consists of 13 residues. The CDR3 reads CASSQVSGDTQYF. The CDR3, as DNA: TGCGCCAGCAGCCAAGTGTCGGGAGATACGCAGTATTTT.

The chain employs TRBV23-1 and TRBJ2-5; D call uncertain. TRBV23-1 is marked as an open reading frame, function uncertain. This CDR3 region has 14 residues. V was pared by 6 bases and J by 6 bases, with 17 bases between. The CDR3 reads CASSPVGRLKTQYF. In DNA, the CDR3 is TGCGCCAGCAGCCCGGTAGGGCGACTGAAGACCCAGTACTTC.

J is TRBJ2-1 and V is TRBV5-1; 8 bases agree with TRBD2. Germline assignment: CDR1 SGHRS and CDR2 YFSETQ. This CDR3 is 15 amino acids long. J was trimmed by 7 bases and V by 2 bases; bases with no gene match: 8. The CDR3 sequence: CASSFPGGPSNEQFF. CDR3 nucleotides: TGCGCCAGCAGCTTCCCGGGGGGGCCTAGTAATGAGCAGTTCTTC.

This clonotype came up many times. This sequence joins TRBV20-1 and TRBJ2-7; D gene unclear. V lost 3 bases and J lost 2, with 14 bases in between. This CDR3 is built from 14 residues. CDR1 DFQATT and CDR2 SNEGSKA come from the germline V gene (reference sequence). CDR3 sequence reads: CSARSPGGTYEQYF. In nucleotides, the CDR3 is TGCAGTGCTAGGAGCCCGGGCGGAACCTACGAGCAGTACTTC.

CDR3 sequence: CASSGHPGTSGGSTDTQYF. CDR3 sequence (DNA): TGTGCCAGCAGTGGACATCCAGGGACTAGCGGGGGGAGCACAGATACGCAGTATTTT. The rearrangement joins TRBV6-2 or TRBV6-3 to TRBJ2-3; 15 nucleotides line up with TRBD2. The CDR3 spans 19 residues. Germline CDR1 MNHEY, CDR2 SVGEGT. V dropped 5 bases and J dropped 0; count of bases not matched to a gene: 9.

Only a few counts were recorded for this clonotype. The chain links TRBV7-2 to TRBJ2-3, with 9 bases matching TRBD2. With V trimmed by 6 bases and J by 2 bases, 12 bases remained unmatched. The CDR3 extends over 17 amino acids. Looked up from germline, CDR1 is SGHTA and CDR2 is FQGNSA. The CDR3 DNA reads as TGTGCCAGCAGACGTCCGAACCTAGCGGGGTCCACAGATACGCAGTATTTT. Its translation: CASRRPNLAGSTDTQYF. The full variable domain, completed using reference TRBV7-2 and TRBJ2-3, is GAGVSQSPSNKVTEKGKDVELRCDPISGHTALYWYRQSLGQGLEFLIYFQGNSAPDKSGLPSDRFSAERTGGSVSTLTIQRTQQEDSAVYLCASRRPNLAGSTDTQYFGPGTRLTVL.

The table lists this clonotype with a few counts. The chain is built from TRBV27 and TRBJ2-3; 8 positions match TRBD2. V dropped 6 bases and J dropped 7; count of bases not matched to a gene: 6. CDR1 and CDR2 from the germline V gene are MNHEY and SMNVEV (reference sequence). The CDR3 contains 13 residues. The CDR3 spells CASSSIAGHTQYF. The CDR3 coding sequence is TGTGCCAGCAGCTCAATAGCGGGGCATACGCAGTATTTT.

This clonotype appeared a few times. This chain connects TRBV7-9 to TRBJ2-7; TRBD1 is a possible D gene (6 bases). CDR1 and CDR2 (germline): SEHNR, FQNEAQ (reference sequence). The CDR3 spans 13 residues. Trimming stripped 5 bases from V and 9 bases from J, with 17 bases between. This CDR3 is CASSPTGSRVQYV. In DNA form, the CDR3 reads TGTGCCAGCAGCCCTACAGGGAGCAGGGTGCAGTACGTC.

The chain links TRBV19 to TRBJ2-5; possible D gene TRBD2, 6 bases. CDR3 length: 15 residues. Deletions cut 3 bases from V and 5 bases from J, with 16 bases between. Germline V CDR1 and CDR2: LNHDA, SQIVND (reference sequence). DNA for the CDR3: TGTGCCAGTAGTATCGTTCAGCGGGCAGGGGAGACCCAGTACTTC. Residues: CASSIVQRAGETQYF.

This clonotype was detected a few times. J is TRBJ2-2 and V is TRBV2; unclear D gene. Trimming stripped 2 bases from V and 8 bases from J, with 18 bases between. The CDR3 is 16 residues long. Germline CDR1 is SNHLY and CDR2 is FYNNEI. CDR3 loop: CASSESVAVRWGELFF. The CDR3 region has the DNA TGTGCCAGCAGTGAATCGGTAGCAGTCCGGTGGGGGGAGCTGTTTTTT.

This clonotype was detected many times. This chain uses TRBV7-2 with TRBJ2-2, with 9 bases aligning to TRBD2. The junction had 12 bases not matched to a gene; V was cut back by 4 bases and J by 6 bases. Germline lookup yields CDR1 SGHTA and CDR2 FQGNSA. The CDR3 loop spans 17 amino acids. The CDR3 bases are TGTGCCAGCAGCTCCCCTCCTGGGACTAGCCTCGCCGGGGAGCTGTTTTTT. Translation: CASSSPPGTSLAGELFF.